This T cell receptor (beta chain) appears in the sequencing data of a study of CD8+CD57+ T cells in acquired aplastic anemia. Study observations and caveats: Almost 30 shared CD8+ CDR3s appeared highly expressed within patients' immunodominant clones. The study found no significant CD8+ Simpson's diversity difference between patients and controls.

V shed 3 bases and J shed 4 bases, with 10 bases lying between them. CDR3 length: 15 residues. CDR1 and CDR2 from the germline V gene are MGHDK and SYGVNS. Details on this clonotype: The antigen remains undetermined.

Template material for TCR beta VDJ and CDR3 profiling consisted of genomic DNA. TCRdb redid the calling of the reads with MiXCR, one entry per CDR3 protein. The data contain about 240,000 distinct CDR3 sequences, about 44% of them seen just once; the ten biggest clones take up 7.8%. Before being chosen for sequencing, patients had shown CD8+CD57+ cell expansion by flow cytometry. Therapy had not been given to patients before blood sampling. The TCR sequence derives from a human donor with aplastic anemia. The sample taken for sequencing was sorted CD4+, CD8+, or CD8+CD57+ T cells (not recorded which) from PBMCs. The chain couples TRBV25-1 to TRBJ1-6, with D unclear. CDR3 nucleotide sequence: TGTGCCAGCAGTGACACGGGATCTTATAATTCACCCCTCCACTTT. Translation: CASSDTGSYNSPLHF.